This TCR beta chain was sequenced during a study of blood T cell repertoires in COVID-19. Looking at the study overall: COVID-19 samples, acute and convalescent, were from the United States, Italy and Spain.

TCRdb keeps only in-frame clones here, not all; method: immunoSEQ multiplex PCR. The sample has some 200,000 clones, 86% seen once. CDR1 is SGHDT, CDR2 YYEEEE, per germline. The CDR3 length is 13 residues. Trimming took off 4 bases at V and 5 bases at J, with 10 bases between the two ends. This chain connects TRBV5-6 to TRBJ2-1; weak D call: TRBD1 (6 bases). The sample consisted of peripheral blood. The source of this sequence is a woman at least 80 years old in a cohort sampled during active or convalescent COVID-19. CDR3 bases: TGTGCCAGCAGCCAGGCAGGGGACAATGAGCAGTTCTTC. Translating gives CASSQAGDNEQFF.